The entry below gives a single T cell receptor beta chain sequence along with its context. Its target is unknown. Isolated RNA was reverse transcribed into cDNA used as the sequencing template. Generated by immunoSEQ multiplex PCR, the TCRdb table keeps only in-frame clones and is missing some. This table has a few hundred thousand clones, 67% appearing once. The source of the sample is a study of CD8+ T cells in alopecia areata. Study overall: A regimen of oral tofacitinib, 5 to 10 mg twice daily, was given to treated patients. The study's findings and limits: Affected lesional scalp, above all in alopecia totalis/universalis, was more clonal than normal scalp.

Using a FACSAria, the CD4+ and CD8+ T cells were sorted from the PBMCs. Sequencing was performed on CD4+ T cells sorted from blood, taken at week 0. This clonotype was obtained from a human donor with alopecia areata.

The CDR3 loop is CASTGGGELFF. The CDR3 nucleotides are TGTGCCAGCACGGGGGGCGGGGAGCTGTTTTTT. The chain carries TRBV6-5 and TRBJ2-2, with 7 bases matching TRBD2. Germline V gene lookup returns CDR1 MNHEY and CDR2 SVGAGI. V lost 7 bases to trimming and J lost 7 bases; unmatched junction nucleotides: 0. The CDR3 extends over 11 amino acids.